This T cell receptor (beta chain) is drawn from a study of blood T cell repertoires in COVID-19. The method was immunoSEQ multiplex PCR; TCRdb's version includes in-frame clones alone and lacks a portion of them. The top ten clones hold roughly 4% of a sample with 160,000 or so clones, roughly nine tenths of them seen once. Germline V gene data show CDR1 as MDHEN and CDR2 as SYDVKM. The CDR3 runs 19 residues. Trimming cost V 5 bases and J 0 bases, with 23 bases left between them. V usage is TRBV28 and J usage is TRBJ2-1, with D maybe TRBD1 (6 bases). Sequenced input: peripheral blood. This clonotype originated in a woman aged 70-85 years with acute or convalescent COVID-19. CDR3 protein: CASSGGLVVASSSYNEQFF. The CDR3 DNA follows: TGTGCCAGCAGTGGGGGCCTTGTGGTCGCTTCCAGCTCCTACAATGAGCAGTTCTTC. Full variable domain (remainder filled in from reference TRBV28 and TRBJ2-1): DVKVTQSSRYLVKRTGEKVFLECVQDMDHENMFWYRQDPGLGLRLIYFSYDVKMKEKGDIPEGYSVSREKKERFSLILESASTNQTSMYLCASSGGLVVASSSYNEQFFGPGTRLTVL.